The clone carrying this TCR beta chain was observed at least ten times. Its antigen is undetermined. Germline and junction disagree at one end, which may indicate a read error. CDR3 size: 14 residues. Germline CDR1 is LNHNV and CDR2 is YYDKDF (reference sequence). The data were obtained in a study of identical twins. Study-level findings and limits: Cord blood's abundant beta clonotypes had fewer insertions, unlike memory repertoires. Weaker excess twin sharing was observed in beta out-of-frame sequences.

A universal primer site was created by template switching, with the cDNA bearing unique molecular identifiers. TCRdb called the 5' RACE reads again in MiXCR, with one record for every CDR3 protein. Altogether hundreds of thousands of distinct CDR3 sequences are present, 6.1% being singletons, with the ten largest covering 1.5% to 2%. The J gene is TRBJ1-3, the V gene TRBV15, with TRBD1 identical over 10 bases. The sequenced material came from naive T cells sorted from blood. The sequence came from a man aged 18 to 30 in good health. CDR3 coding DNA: TGTGCCACCAGCGACCGGGACAGGGGCTATTCGCCATTTTTT. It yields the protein CATSDRDRGYSPFF.